The clone carrying this T cell receptor (beta chain) appeared many times. Its cognate antigen is unknown. These data come from a study of identical twins. Whole-study findings and limits: There is a chance that invariant MAIT and iNKT cells partially muddied zero-insertion analyses. Model-predicted out-of-frame TCR alpha sharing fell below observed values in monozygotic twins.

CDR1 and CDR2 from the germline V gene are MNHNY and SVGAGI (reference sequence). V was cut by 8 bases and J by 9 bases, with 14 bases left in between. The CDR3 is 12 residues long. TCRdb recomputed calls from the 5' RACE reads with MiXCR, one row per CDR3 protein. The sample holds roughly 710,000 distinct CDR3 sequences, around 5.7% seen once. Sequencing was done on a sample of naive T cells sorted from blood. The clonotype comes from a man aged 18-30 years in good health. The chain couples TRBV6-6 to TRBJ2-1; tentative D call: TRBD2 (5 bases). CDR3 bases: TGTGCCAGCCGGGATAGCGAGACTGAGCAGTTCTTC. Translation: CASRDSETEQFF.